This passage covers 21 T cell receptor beta chains from one sample sequenced in a study of blood T cell repertoires in COVID-19. Using immunoSEQ multiplex PCR, the repertoire was profiled, and TCRdb retains in-frame clones only, with some absent. The data show roughly 150,000 clones, approximately 80% seen once. Sequenced material: PBMCs or T cells enriched from blood (not recorded which). These receptor sequences come from a woman in her forties or fifties who had recovered from COVID-19.

J is TRBJ2-5 and V is TRBV15, with 9 bases aligning to TRBD2. Per the germline V gene, CDR1 is LNHNV and CDR2 is YYDKDF (reference sequence). This CDR3 has 16 amino acids. The V gene end was trimmed by 0 bases and the J gene end by 2 bases; junction bases not matched to a gene: 4. The CDR3 is CATSRDAGGPQETQYF. The CDR3 DNA reads TGTGCCACCAGCAGAGATGCGGGGGGGCCTCAAGAGACCCAGTACTTC.

V gene TRBV28 combines with J gene TRBJ1-1; D uncertain. CDR1 and CDR2 (germline): MDHEN, SYDVKM. V was shortened by 5 bases and J by 3 bases, with 7 bases between the two germline ends. This CDR3 region has 12 residues. The CDR3 DNA follows: TGTGCCAGCAGTCGGGGTTACACTGAAGCTTTCTTT. It is translated as CASSRGYTEAFF.

The chain couples TRBV27 to TRBJ1-1, with 7 bases fitting TRBD1. Germline CDR1 MNHEY, CDR2 SMNVEV (reference sequence). CDR3 length: 14 amino acids. The trim removed 3 bases at V and 2 bases at J, leaving 3 bases unmatched. CDR3 loop: CASSFKGGNTEAFF. In nucleotides, the CDR3 is TGTGCCAGCAGTTTCAAAGGGGGCAACACTGAAGCTTTCTTT.

This clone came up a few times. The V call is TRBV28, the J call TRBJ1-1; maybe TRBD1 (5 bases). V was pared by 2 bases and J by 6 bases, with 13 bases between. The CDR3 consists of 14 residues. CDR1 MDHEN and CDR2 SYDVKM come from the germline V gene. This CDR3 reads CASSLASGNAEAFF. CDR3 sequence (DNA): TGTGCCAGCAGTTTAGCGTCAGGGAATGCTGAAGCTTTCTTT.

The chain has TRBV3-1 (or the pseudogene TRBV3-2) and TRBJ2-1; 9 nucleotides line up with TRBD1. The CDR3 is 14 amino acids. V gave up 5 bases and J gave up 9 bases; unmatched junction bases: 8. Germline V gene sequence: CDR1 LGHDT, CDR2 YNNKEL (reference sequence). CDR3 DNA: TGTGCCAGCAGCTGGAGGACAGGGGACATTGAGCAGTTCTTC. It translates to CASSWRTGDIEQFF.

The V and J genes are TRBV2 and TRBJ1-2; D gene unclear. Germline lookup yields CDR1 SNHLY and CDR2 FYNNEI. Trimming removed 7 bases at V and 4 bases at J, with 10 bases between. The CDR3 totals 12 residues. The CDR3 DNA sequence: TGTGCCAGCACCGAGATGTTCTATGGCTACACCTTC. It specifies CASTEMFYGYTF. The entire variable domain, with the rest obtained from reference TRBV2 and TRBJ1-2, is as follows: EPEVTQTPSHQVTQMGQEVILRCVPISNHLYFYWYRQILGQKVEFLVSFYNNEISEKSEIFDDQFSVERPDGSNFTLKIRSTKLEDSAMYFCASTEMFYGYTFGSGTRLTVV.

The chain carries TRBV28 and TRBJ2-1, with unresolved D. Trimming took off 8 bases at V and 0 bases at J, with 8 bases between the two ends. Germline values: CDR1 MDHEN, CDR2 SYDVKM. The CDR3 has 13 residues. The CDR3 nucleotides read TGTGCCAGCTTCAGAAGCTCCTACAATGAGCAGTTCTTC. Protein: CASFRSSYNEQFF.

The chain couples TRBV7-2 to TRBJ2-4; D is ambiguous. Between the trimmed V and J ends, which lost 1 base and 6 bases, there was a span of 10 bases. Germline loops: CDR1 SGHTA, CDR2 FQGNSA. The CDR3 is made up of 14 amino acids. CDR3 amino acids: CASSLDVRGNIQYF. The CDR3, as DNA: TGTGCCAGCAGCTTAGATGTTAGAGGAAACATTCAGTACTTC.

The DNA of the CDR3 is TGTGCCAGCAGCAGGGGGCTTGACACTGAAGCTTTCTTT. It is translated as CASSRGLDTEAFF. The chain links TRBV5-5 to TRBJ1-1; 7 nucleotides line up with TRBD1. The CDR3 is 13 residues long. Germline V CDR1 and CDR2: SGHKS, YYEKEE (reference sequence). Unmatched junction bases numbered 3, after V lost 4 bases and J lost 3 bases. The complete variable domain, with remaining parts taken from reference TRBV5-5 and TRBJ1-1, reads DAGVTQSPTHLIKTRGQQVTLRCSPISGHKSVSWYQQVLGQGPQFIFQYYEKEERGRGNFPDRFSARQFPNYSSELNVNALLLGDSALYLCASSRGLDTEAFFGQGTRLTVV.

CDR3: CASRPTGTDTQYF. For the CDR3, the DNA is TGCGCCAGCAGACCTACAGGGACAGATACGCAGTATTTT. This sequence joins TRBV4-1 and TRBJ2-3, with a weak D call TRBD1 (6 bases). CDR1 and CDR2 from the germline V gene are MGHRA and YSYEKL. Trimming cost V 6 bases and J 3 bases, with 10 bases left between them. CDR3 length: 13 residues.

The chain joins TRBV28 to TRBJ1-2; D uncertain. Trimming shortened V by 2 bases and J by 0 bases, and 4 bases separated the two germline ends. Germline assignment: CDR1 MDHEN and CDR2 SYDVKM. This CDR3 contains 13 residues. In nucleotides, the CDR3 is TGTGCCAGCAGTTTACCAGCTAACTATGGCTACACCTTC. Its translation: CASSLPANYGYTF.

The chain has TRBV28 and TRBJ1-1, with a tentative D call TRBD1 (5 bases). The V gene lost 7 bases and the J gene lost 1 base, with 16 bases spanning the gap. Per germline, CDR1 MDHEN and CDR2 SYDVKM. CDR3 length equals 15 residues. The CDR3 region is CASIEVGRANTEAFF. The CDR3 DNA reads TGTGCCAGCATCGAAGTCGGCAGGGCGAACACTGAAGCTTTCTTT.

J is TRBJ1-2 and V is TRBV3-1 (or the pseudogene TRBV3-2); no clear D. Trimming shortened V by 1 base and J by 0 bases, and 6 bases separated the two germline ends. This CDR3 is built from 14 residues. Per the germline V gene, CDR1 is LGHDT and CDR2 is YNNKEL (reference sequence). The CDR3 reads CASSQVTSNYGYTF. The CDR3 DNA reads TGTGCCAGCAGCCAAGTCACATCTAACTATGGCTACACCTTC.

The chain employs TRBV11-2 and TRBJ2-7; 7 bases line up with TRBD1. Germline V lookup: CDR1 SGHAT, CDR2 FQNNGV. The CDR3 consists of 15 residues. V shed 6 bases and J 1 base; nucleotides not matched to a gene: 9. In nucleotides, the CDR3 is TGTGCCAGCAGTCTCCCTCCGACAGGGTCCTACGAGCAGTACTTC. Protein sequence: CASSLPPTGSYEQYF.

This clone was seen once. The chain is built from TRBV5-5 and TRBJ1-6; D unresolved. Germline loops: CDR1 SGHKS, CDR2 YYEKEE (reference sequence). The V and J ends lost 4 bases and 7 bases respectively, with 12 bases between them. This CDR3 is built from 14 residues. CDR3: CASSAPPSNSPLHF. The CDR3 DNA follows: TGTGCCAGCAGCGCGCCACCGTCAAATTCACCCCTCCACTTT.

The table lists this clone with a few counts. The chain recombines TRBV5-4 with TRBJ1-4; 8 bases fit TRBD1. CDR1 is SGHNT, CDR2 YYREEE, per germline (reference sequence). V gave up 2 bases and J gave up 1 base; unmatched junction bases: 1. This CDR3 has 15 residues. In DNA, the CDR3 is TGTGCCAGCAGCTTACAGGGGGTAACTAATGAAAAACTGTTTTTT. This sequence encodes CASSLQGVTNEKLFF.

The chain is built from TRBV6-6 and TRBJ1-2, with D perhaps matching TRBD1 (5 bases). The CDR3 consists of 15 residues. The germline V gene has CDR1 MNHNY and CDR2 SVGAGI (reference sequence). Trimming took 5 bases from V and 4 from J, leaving 17 bases between them. The CDR3 sequence is CASSPQTGIFYGYTF. The CDR3 region has the DNA TGTGCCAGCAGTCCCCAAACAGGAATTTTCTATGGCTACACCTTC.

The chain links TRBV14 to TRBJ1-2; D might be TRBD1 (6 bases). This CDR3 has 15 residues. CDR1 SGHDN and CDR2 FVKESK come from the germline V gene. V lost 0 bases, J lost 4 bases, and 12 bases lay in between. CDR3 residues: CASSQEQGIGYGYTF. The CDR3 nucleotides read TGTGCCAGCAGCCAAGAACAGGGTATTGGCTATGGCTACACCTTC.

The V and J genes are TRBV18 and TRBJ2-2, with a tentative D call TRBD2 (6 bases). Per the germline V gene, CDR1 is KGHSH and CDR2 is LQKENI. V lost 2 bases and J 8 bases, leaving 15 bases between the germline ends. The CDR3 is made up of 15 amino acids. CDR3 in amino acids: CASSPGRRTTGELFF. In DNA form, the CDR3 reads TGTGCCAGCTCACCAGGGAGGAGGACTACAGGGGAGCTGTTTTTT.

This clone was seen a handful of times. The V gene is TRBV2, the J gene TRBJ1-5; D might be TRBD1 (5 bases). V lost 11 bases and J 4 bases, leaving 15 bases between the germline ends. Germline CDR1 and CDR2: SNHLY and FYNNEI. CDR3 length: 13 residues. CDR3 amino acids: CASVGGGNQPQHF. The CDR3, as DNA: TGTGCCTCAGTGGGGGGGGGTAATCAGCCCCAGCATTTT. The full variable domain, completed using reference TRBV2 and TRBJ1-5, is EPEVTQTPSHQVTQMGQEVILRCVPISNHLYFYWYRQILGQKVEFLVSFYNNEISEKSEIFDDQFSVERPDGSNFTLKIRSTKLEDSAMYFCASVGGGNQPQHFGDGTRLSIL.

The chain carries TRBV6-5 and TRBJ2-1; D is possibly TRBD1 (6 bases). Trimming took 5 bases from V and 4 from J, leaving 15 bases between them. There are 15 residues in the CDR3. Per the germline V gene, CDR1 is MNHEY and CDR2 is SVGAGI. CDR3 sequence: CASSRRGMAYNEQFF. In nucleotides, the CDR3 is TGTGCCAGCAGTCGCAGGGGTATGGCTTACAATGAGCAGTTCTTC.